This T cell receptor (beta chain) was profiled in a study of blood T cell repertoires in COVID-19. Study-level information: COVID-19 samples, acute and convalescent, were from the United States, Italy and Spain.

In germline, CDR1 is MNHEY, CDR2 SMNVEV (reference sequence). V was pared by 6 bases and J by 7 bases, with 6 bases of the junction left unmatched. The CDR3 is made up of 14 amino acids. In the source study's methods: It was from reference gene primer amplification that nucleated cell counts were estimated. Measured with immunoSEQ multiplex PCR; TCRdb has only the in-frame clones, and not every one. For V, J and clone size, that table is used; D and trimming come from the DNA. Of over 200,000 clones detected, more than 75% appear once; the ten largest clones hold about 16%. The clonotype was recovered from a man between 18 and 35 years old who had recovered from COVID-19. V is TRBV27 and J is TRBJ1-6; 7 bases agree with TRBD1. The specimen sequenced was PBMCs or T cells enriched from blood (not recorded which). The CDR3 here is CASSLTGLNSPLHF. CDR3 bases: TGTGCCAGCAGCTTGACAGGGCTCAATTCACCCCTCCACTTT.